This TCR beta chain derives from a study of T cells after yellow fever vaccination. The CDR3 contains 13 residues. Germline values: CDR1 KGHDR, CDR2 SFDVKD. Trimming at V came to 9 bases and at J to 3 bases, leaving 4 bases not matched to a gene. Conversion of TCR transcripts into cDNA relied on 5'RACE template switching, which added a universal primer site and UMIs. TCRdb re-derived calls from the 5' RACE reads in MiXCR, one entry per CDR3 protein. The sample holds some 350,000 distinct CDR3 sequences, roughly 10% seen once. Findings and limits, study-wide: Clonotypes shared by both compartments, CD4 and CD8, made up a small share. Reappearance after the booster was observed for most primary-vaccination clones (96% CD4, about 85% CD8).

This clonotype appeared a few times. Its antigen is not identified. The J gene is TRBJ2-1, the V gene TRBV24-1; 7 bases line up with TRBD1. This sample comprised PBMCs, obtained on the day of the first yellow fever vaccination. The origin of this receptor is a young man who received the YFV17D yellow fever vaccine. The CDR3 DNA follows: TGTGCCACCTCCAGGGGGATCTACAATGAGCAGTTCTTC. It yields the protein CATSRGIYNEQFF.